A single sample gave rise to the 20 T cell receptor beta chains below, sequenced in a study of blood T cells in healthy people across ages. Then a second PCR, running roughly 7 to 11 cycles, was carried out with a sample-barcoded 5' primer and a J-beta primer mix. Using its own MiXCR run on the 5' RACE reads, TCRdb lists one record per CDR3 protein. The data contain about 640,000 distinct CDR3 sequences, roughly 58% of them singletons. The specimen was blood. These TCRs come from a man in his sixties in good health.

This clonotype was seen only a few times. The rearrangement uses TRBV4-1 and TRBJ1-4; a possible D gene is TRBD1 (6 bases). The CDR3 spans 15 residues. V was clipped by 5 bases and J by 4 bases, with 14 bases between them. Germline assignment: CDR1 MGHRA and CDR2 YSYEKL. This chain's CDR3 is CASSYGGQLNEKLFF. CDR3 bases: TGCGCCAGCAGCTACGGGGGGCAGCTTAATGAAAAACTGTTTTTT.

V is TRBV24-1 and J is TRBJ2-1; D might be TRBD2 (5 bases). V lost 3 bases, J lost 8 bases, and 10 bases lay in between. Germline V gene sequence: CDR1 KGHDR, CDR2 SFDVKD. CDR3 size: 13 residues. CDR3 residues: CATSDGGLDEQFF. The CDR3 bases are TGTGCCACCAGTGATGGCGGGCTGGATGAGCAGTTCTTC.

The chain has TRBV20-1 and TRBJ2-5; no reliable D call. The V end was cut by 0 bases, the J end by 1 base, with 9 bases between. The CDR3 runs 14 residues. The germline V gene encodes CDR1 DFQATT and CDR2 SNEGSKA (reference sequence). The CDR3 loop is CSARESDFQETQYF. CDR3 nucleotides: TGCAGTGCTAGAGAAAGTGACTTCCAAGAGACCCAGTACTTC.

Notes on this clonotype: Germline and junction disagree at one end, which may indicate a read error. The chain uses TRBV12-3 or TRBV12-4 and TRBJ2-3, with TRBD1 matching 7 bases. The CDR3 is 14 residues long. CDR3 DNA sequence: TGTGCCAGCAGTGGCAGGGGGAGCGGAGATATGCAGTATTTT. It codes for CASSGRGSGDMQYF.

The genes are TRBV29-1 and TRBJ2-1, with TRBD2 matching over 7 bases. Trimming took 6 bases from V and 6 from J; bases not matched to a gene: 11. The CDR3 has 14 amino acids. Germline CDR1 and CDR2: SQVTM and ANQGSEA. In DNA, the CDR3 is TGCAGCGTCACTTCCGGACTAGTGGCCAATGAGCAGTTCTTC. As protein: CSVTSGLVANEQFF.

This rearrangement joins TRBV4-1 to TRBJ2-3; 8 bases align to TRBD1. From germline, CDR1 is MGHRA and CDR2 YSYEKL. Trimming removed 1 base from V and 4 bases from J; junction bases left unmatched: 4. The CDR3 totals 15 residues. This CDR3 reads CASSQAQGGADTQYF. For the CDR3, the DNA is TGCGCCAGCAGCCAAGCACAGGGGGGCGCAGATACGCAGTATTTT.

This chain connects TRBV6-2 or TRBV6-3 to TRBJ1-4; the match to TRBD1 covers 8 bases. The CDR3 runs 12 residues. With 2 bases clipped from V and 13 bases from J, the junction kept 3 bases outside the gene matches. Germline V lookup: CDR1 MNHEY, CDR2 SVGEGT. CDR3 DNA sequence: TGTGCCAGCAGTTACGGGACAGGAAGACTGTTTTTT. Translating gives CASSYGTGRLFF.

V usage is TRBV5-5 and J usage is TRBJ2-5; the D is unclear. This CDR3 spans 14 amino acids. V shed 0 bases and J shed 1 base, with 7 bases lying between them. Germline V lookup: CDR1 SGHKS, CDR2 YYEKEE (reference sequence). The CDR3 here is CASSLEWTQETQYF. In DNA, the CDR3 is TGTGCCAGCAGCTTGGAATGGACCCAAGAGACCCAGTACTTC.

This clonotype has more than one count but fewer than ten. The V call is TRBV11-2, the J call TRBJ2-1, with D uncertain. This CDR3 is 13 amino acids long. Per germline, CDR1 SGHAT and CDR2 FQNNGV. V was clipped by 5 bases and J by 8 bases, with 13 bases between them. CDR3 sequence reads: CASSPEWVDEQFF. Here the CDR3 DNA reads TGTGCCAGCAGCCCCGAGTGGGTTGATGAGCAGTTCTTC. Full variable domain (remainder filled in from reference TRBV11-2 and TRBJ2-1): EAGVAQSPRYKIIEKRQSVAFWCNPISGHATLYWYQQILGQGPKLLIQFQNNGVVDDSQLPKDRFSAERLKGVDSTLKIQPAKLEDSAVYLCASSPEWVDEQFFGPGTRLTVL.

This clonotype was seen more than once but under ten times. The CDR3 DNA reads as TGTGCCAGCAGTTTAACCGGGGAAGGATCACCCCTCCACTTT. Translating gives CASSLTGEGSPLHF. The chain has TRBV27 and TRBJ1-6; D call uncertain. The CDR3 is 14 residues long. Per the germline V gene, CDR1 is MNHEY and CDR2 is SMNVEV (reference sequence). Trimming left V 2 bases short and J 10 bases short, with 12 bases between.

V and J are TRBV29-1 and TRBJ2-3; D is perhaps TRBD1 (6 bases). The CDR3 runs to 14 residues. Looked up from germline, CDR1 is SQVTM and CDR2 is ANQGSEA. The germline V and J ends were trimmed by 6 bases and 1 base, with 14 bases remaining between them. The CDR3 bases are TGCAGCGTGGCCCCAGGGGTCCGCACAGATACGCAGTATTTT. It encodes CSVAPGVRTDTQYF.

The chain couples TRBV20-1 to TRBJ1-6; possible D gene TRBD1, 6 bases. The CDR3 runs 16 residues. V lost 5 bases and J 5 bases, leaving 19 bases between the germline ends. Germline CDR1 is DFQATT and CDR2 is SNEGSKA (reference sequence). CDR3 region: CSAESPGAYDNSPLHF. DNA for the CDR3: TGCAGTGCTGAATCCCCAGGGGCCTATGATAATTCACCCCTCCACTTT.

V and J are TRBV3-1 and TRBJ1-2; tentative D call: TRBD1 (6 bases). V was shortened by 4 bases and J by 8 bases, with 8 bases between the two germline ends. Germline V lookup: CDR1 LGHDT, CDR2 YNNKEL (reference sequence). The CDR3 contains 11 residues. In DNA, the CDR3 is TGTGCCAGCAGCCCGGGGGCCGGCTACACCTTC. Encoded protein: CASSPGAGYTF.

The sample holds a few counts of this clonotype. The rearrangement joins TRBV29-1 to TRBJ1-2; tentative D call: TRBD1 (6 bases). V was clipped by 3 bases and J by 4 bases, with 15 bases between them. CDR3 length: 14 amino acids. Germline CDR1 SQVTM, CDR2 ANQGSEA. The CDR3 DNA reads TGCAGCGTTGAGAAAAGTAACAGGGTCTATGGCTACACCTTC. Amino acid sequence: CSVEKSNRVYGYTF.

The genes are TRBV20-1 and TRBJ2-5; possible D gene TRBD1, 6 bases. Germline V gene sequence: CDR1 DFQATT, CDR2 SNEGSKA (reference sequence). The ends were cut back, 5 bases at V and 11 bases at J, with 24 bases in the middle. This CDR3 spans 14 amino acids. CDR3 in amino acids: CSAQRAGAGNEQYF. In nucleotides, the CDR3 is TGCAGTGCTCAGAGGGCAGGGGCTGGCAATGAGCAGTACTTC.

CDR3 amino acids: CASSLRQGAWETQYF. The CDR3 nucleotides read TGCGCCAGCAGCTTGCGGCAGGGGGCTTGGGAGACCCAGTACTTC. The chain carries TRBV5-1 and TRBJ2-5, with 8 bases that match TRBD1. Trimming removed 1 base from V and 5 bases from J; junction bases left unmatched: 7. The V gene's germline CDR1 is SGHRS and CDR2 YFSETQ. The CDR3 extends over 15 amino acids.

This rearrangement joins TRBV3-1 to TRBJ1-2, with D uncertain. This CDR3 comprises 14 residues. Trimming took off 1 base at V and 7 bases at J, with 13 bases between the two ends. Germline V gene sequence: CDR1 LGHDT, CDR2 YNNKEL (reference sequence). Here the CDR3 reads CASSQGADTFGYTF. The CDR3 DNA is TGTGCCAGCAGCCAAGGCGCGGATACCTTTGGCTACACCTTC.

This clonotype has a handful of counts. This chain joins TRBV2 and TRBJ2-4; 11 bases line up with TRBD2. The DNA end favors TRBJ2-7, so the J call may be wrong. CDR3 length: 14 amino acids. The V gene's germline CDR1 is SNHLY and CDR2 FYNNEI. CDR3 protein: CASSVSGGAREQYF. CDR3 DNA sequence: TGTGCCAGCAGTGTTAGCGGGGGGGCCCGCGAGCAGTACTTC.

The sample holds one count of this clonotype. The chain's CDR3 is CASSLGEWEKLFF. The CDR3, as DNA: TGTGCCAGCAGCTTAGGGGAGTGGGAAAAACTGTTTTTT. The chain has TRBV7-9 and TRBJ1-4; no definite D call. V shed 1 base and J shed 8 bases, with 8 bases lying between them. The CDR3 has 13 residues. Germline-derived CDR1 and CDR2 are SEHNR and FQNEAQ (reference sequence).

This clonotype was seen a few times. The chain is built from TRBV6-1 and TRBJ2-5, with 11 bases identical to TRBD1. Germline loops: CDR1 MNHNS, CDR2 SASEGT. This CDR3 has 18 residues. Unmatched junction bases numbered 14, after V lost 4 bases and J lost 4 bases. This CDR3 is CASSGGFRDRGRGETQYF. The CDR3 DNA reads TGTGCCAGCAGTGGAGGATTCAGGGACAGGGGGAGAGGAGAGACCCAGTACTTC.